These 26 T cell receptor beta chains share one sample of origin, sequenced in a study of OX40 agonist ivuxolimab in advanced cancers. Generated by immunoSEQ multiplex PCR, the TCRdb table keeps only in-frame clones and is missing some. Here the sample spans approximately 80,000 clones, 90% to 95% being singletons. Sequencing was performed on CD4+ or CD8+ T cells sorted from blood, taken in a trial of the OX40 agonist ivuxolimab. The receptors derive from an adult with an advanced solid tumor such as melanoma, head and neck, liver or kidney cancer.

The CDR3 coding sequence is TGCGCCAGCAGCCCCCGACAGAGCTGGGATGGCTACACCTTC. This translates into CASSPRQSWDGYTF. The chain has TRBV5-1 and TRBJ1-2, with D tentatively TRBD1 (5 bases). Germline CDR1 SGHRS, CDR2 YFSETQ. The CDR3 covers 14 residues. V was shortened by 4 bases and J by 6 bases, with 16 bases between the two germline ends.

The V gene is TRBV5-1, the J gene TRBJ1-6; D call uncertain. Germline V gene data show CDR1 as SGHRS and CDR2 as YFSETQ. There are 14 residues in the CDR3. Trimming took 0 bases from V and 6 from J, leaving 7 bases between them. The DNA of the CDR3 is TGCGCCAGCAGCTTGGAGGCAGGTAATTCACCCCTCCACTTT. It translates to CASSLEAGNSPLHF.

The J gene is TRBJ2-5, the V gene TRBV7-2; D is unclear. CDR3 length: 11 amino acids. Per the germline V gene, CDR1 is SGHTA and CDR2 is FQGNSA. V was cut by 5 bases and J by 5 bases, with 6 bases left in between. CDR3 sequence: CASSPTETQYF. CDR3 nucleotide sequence: TGTGCCAGCAGCCCTACTGAGACCCAGTACTTC.

This chain joins TRBV29-1 and TRBJ1-2; no reliable D call. The CDR3 spans 12 residues. Germline V lookup: CDR1 SQVTM, CDR2 ANQGSEA. The V end was cut by 6 bases, the J end by 0 bases, with 8 bases between. CDR3 in amino acids: CSVSMANYGYTF. The CDR3 DNA follows: TGCAGCGTATCCATGGCTAACTATGGCTACACCTTC.

The J gene is TRBJ2-6, the V gene TRBV10-3; 11 bases fit TRBD1. The CDR3 loop spans 17 amino acids. The V gene end was trimmed by 10 bases and the J gene end by 0 bases; junction bases not matched to a gene: 8. The germline CDR1 and CDR2 sequences are ENHRY and SYGVKD. The CDR3 loop reads CASDPGQGGSGANVLTF. In DNA, the CDR3 is TGTGCCAGCGATCCGGGACAGGGGGGCTCTGGGGCCAACGTCCTGACTTTC.

The J gene is TRBJ1-5, the V gene TRBV19; tentative D call: TRBD1 (6 bases). Deletions cut 0 bases from V and 7 bases from J, with 13 bases between. Germline CDR1 and CDR2: LNHDA and SQIVND (reference sequence). This CDR3 is built from 15 residues. The DNA for the CDR3 is TGTGCCAGTAGTATAGATCTAGGGGGAGGACAGCCCCAGCATTTT. Translated, it gives CASSIDLGGGQPQHF.

This chain uses TRBV4-1 with TRBJ2-7, with TRBD1 matching over 7 bases. Germline loops: CDR1 MGHRA, CDR2 YSYEKL. V dropped 4 bases and J dropped 2; count of bases not matched to a gene: 5. The CDR3 contains 14 residues. CDR3 residues: CASSPPDRAYEQYF. The CDR3 bases are TGCGCCAGCAGCCCCCCCGACAGGGCCTACGAGCAGTACTTC.

V usage is TRBV28 and J usage is TRBJ1-1, with 10 bases identical to TRBD1. The V segment lost 6 bases and the J segment 6 bases; nucleotides outside the gene matches: 7. Germline V gives CDR1 MDHEN, CDR2 SYDVKM. There are 14 residues in the CDR3. The CDR3 loop is CASRTGQGSSEAFF. The DNA for the CDR3 is TGTGCCAGCAGGACGGGACAGGGGAGCTCTGAAGCTTTCTTT.

The V call is TRBV7-9, the J call TRBJ2-2, with a tentative D call TRBD2 (6 bases). CDR1 is SEHNR, CDR2 FQNEAQ, per germline (reference sequence). Trimming stripped 4 bases from V and 0 bases from J, with 6 bases between. CDR3 size: 14 residues. The CDR3, as DNA: TGTGCCAGCAGCTGGGGGGCGAACACCGGGGAGCTGTTTTTT. This gives the protein CASSWGANTGELFF. Based on the CDR3 plus reference TRBV7-9 and TRBJ2-2, the full variable domain is DTGVSQNPRHKITKRGQNVTFRCDPISEHNRLYWYRQTLGQGPEFLTYFQNEAQLEKSRLLSDRFSAERPKGSFSTLEIQRTEQGDSAMYLCASSWGANTGELFFGEGSRLTVL.

This clone came up once. This sequence joins TRBV10-3 and TRBJ2-5; 9 bases are shared with TRBD1. V shed 3 bases, J shed 5 bases, and the junction held 4 bases outside the gene matches. The length of the CDR3 is 14 residues. Germline lookup yields CDR1 ENHRY and CDR2 SYGVKD. Here the CDR3 reads CAISERDRGETQYF. The CDR3 DNA is TGTGCCATCAGTGAACGTGACAGGGGGGAGACCCAGTACTTC.

V is TRBV5-4 and J is TRBJ2-3; 9 bases align to TRBD2. Germline values: CDR1 SGHNT, CDR2 YYREEE (reference sequence). The CDR3 spans 16 residues. V lost 0 bases and J lost 4; bases outside the gene matches: 6. The CDR3 reads CASSLEGGGVSDTQYF. Written as DNA, the CDR3 is TGTGCCAGCAGCTTGGAGGGCGGGGGGGTTTCAGATACGCAGTATTTT.

The chain carries TRBV30 and TRBJ2-1; D perhaps matches TRBD2 (5 bases). V was trimmed by 3 bases and J by 7 bases, leaving 13 bases between them. Germline V lookup: CDR1 GTSNPN, CDR2 SVGIG (reference sequence). The CDR3 is 13 residues long. The CDR3 region is CAWSLLWRNEQFF. The CDR3 DNA reads as TGTGCCTGGAGCTTACTCTGGAGGAATGAGCAGTTCTTC.

This chain links TRBV28 with TRBJ2-7; possibly TRBD1 or TRBD2 for D (5 bases each). CDR1 MDHEN and CDR2 SYDVKM come from the germline V gene. The CDR3 totals 13 residues. The ends were cut back, 9 bases at V and 1 base at J, with 13 bases in the middle. CDR3 sequence (DNA): TGTGCCAGTCGTGGGGGTGGATCCTACGAGCAGTACTTC. Its protein product is CASRGGGSYEQYF.

The genes are TRBV9 and TRBJ1-2; possibly TRBD1 for D (5 bases). Deletions cut 3 bases from V and 5 bases from J, with 14 bases between. The CDR3 is 14 amino acids. Germline CDR1 reads SGDLS; CDR2 reads YYNGEE. The CDR3 is CASSAGTGTYGYTF. The CDR3 bases are TGTGCCAGCAGCGCCGGTACAGGAACATATGGCTACACCTTC.

The V and J genes are TRBV6-4 and TRBJ2-3, with D tentatively TRBD2 (6 bases). The CDR3 sequence is 14 residues long. The V and J ends lost 4 bases and 1 base respectively, with 9 bases between them. Germline CDR1 is MRHNA and CDR2 is SNTAGT. The CDR3 DNA sequence: TGTGCCAGCAGTGCGGGGGTCGGCACAGATACGCAGTATTTT. Translation gives CASSAGVGTDTQYF.

The chain is built from TRBV6-5 and TRBJ1-3; D call uncertain. Trimming cost V 7 bases and J 8 bases, with 12 bases left between them. The germline gives CDR1 MNHEY, CDR2 SVGAGI. The CDR3 has 12 amino acids. As DNA, the CDR3 is TGTGCCAGCACCCAAGGCGGGGACACCATATATTTT. This translates into CASTQGGDTIYF.

This chain connects TRBV28 to TRBJ1-1, with D possibly being TRBD1 (5 bases). Looked up from germline, CDR1 is MDHEN and CDR2 is SYDVKM. Trimming took 5 bases from V and 3 from J, leaving 10 bases between them. This CDR3 region has 13 residues. CDR3 DNA sequence: TGTGCCAGCAGTCCCCCGACAGACACTGAAGCTTTCTTT. The encoded protein is CASSPPTDTEAFF.

Only a few counts were recorded for this clone. The V and J genes are TRBV28 and TRBJ2-7, with TRBD1 matching 12 bases. V gave up 1 base and J gave up 5 bases; unmatched junction bases: 9. The CDR3 extends over 17 amino acids. CDR1 MDHEN and CDR2 SYDVKM come from the germline V gene. CDR3 amino acids: CASSLSPRDRGLHEQYF. The CDR3 region has the DNA TGTGCCAGCAGTTTATCCCCCAGGGACAGGGGGCTCCACGAGCAGTACTTC. Complete variable domain (other parts from reference TRBV28 and TRBJ2-7): DVKVTQSSRYLVKRTGEKVFLECVQDMDHENMFWYRQDPGLGLRLIYFSYDVKMKEKGDIPEGYSVSREKKERFSLILESASTNQTSMYLCASSLSPRDRGLHEQYFGPGTRLTVT.

Notes on this clone: At one end, the junction sequence differs from germline, possibly due to a read error. The gene calls are TRBV7-7 and TRBJ2-6; 8 bases map to TRBD1. Germline values: CDR1 SSHAT, CDR2 FNYEAQ (reference sequence). The CDR3 runs 17 residues. The DNA of the CDR3 is TGTGCTAGCAGCCCAGGACAGGGTAGGGCTGGGGCCAACGTCCTGACTTTC. Residues: CASSPGQGRAGANVLTF.

This sequence joins TRBV18 and TRBJ2-7, with 12 bases that match TRBD1. The junction had 2 bases not matched to a gene; V was cut back by 3 bases and J by 5 bases. The germline V gene has CDR1 KGHSH and CDR2 LQKENI. CDR3 length: 14 residues. CDR3 coding DNA: TGTGCCAGCTCACCGGGACAGGGGGCCCACGAGCAGTACTTC. Protein: CASSPGQGAHEQYF.

The CDR3 sequence: CASSPRTPSEQYF. The CDR3 DNA follows: TGTGCCAGCAGCCCCCGGACCCCCTCTGAGCAGTACTTC. V usage is TRBV11-3 and J usage is TRBJ2-7; no clear D. This CDR3 is 13 amino acids long. Germline CDR1 is SGHNT and CDR2 is YENEEA. Trimming took 5 bases from V and 7 from J, leaving 15 bases between them.

The gene calls are TRBV25-1 and TRBJ2-1; D is perhaps TRBD2 (5 bases). CDR1 MGHDK and CDR2 SYGVNS come from the germline V gene. This CDR3 region has 15 residues. V was shortened by 6 bases and J by 2 bases, with 14 bases between the two germline ends. The CDR3 here is CASSKEAVAYNEQFF. CDR3 sequence (DNA): TGTGCCAGCAGCAAGGAGGCGGTGGCCTACAATGAGCAGTTCTTC.

The J gene is TRBJ2-2, the V gene TRBV7-2; the match to TRBD2 covers 12 bases. J lost 7 bases, V lost 1 base, and 10 bases had no gene match. The CDR3 covers 18 residues. The germline CDR1 and CDR2 sequences are SGHTA and FQGNSA. CDR3 coding DNA: TGTGCCAGCAGCTTAGATCTACGACTAGCGGGAGCTGGCGGGGAGCTGTTTTTT. This translates into CASSLDLRLAGAGGELFF.

V is TRBV28 and J is TRBJ2-2; D not certain. CDR1 and CDR2 (germline): MDHEN, SYDVKM. The CDR3 loop spans 12 amino acids. The germline V and J ends were trimmed by 4 bases and 4 bases, with 4 bases remaining between them. The CDR3 loop is CASSSRTGELFF. The CDR3 DNA follows: TGTGCCAGCAGTTCCCGCACCGGGGAGCTGTTTTTT.

This clone was picked up one time. DNA for the CDR3: TGTGCCAGCAGCTTAGGGGCAGGTGACACCGGGGAGCTGTTTTTT. This sequence encodes CASSLGAGDTGELFF. The chain links TRBV7-9 to TRBJ2-2; D is unclear. The V gene lost 1 base and the J gene lost 3 bases, with 9 bases spanning the gap. CDR3 length: 15 amino acids. Germline V gene sequence: CDR1 SEHNR, CDR2 FQNEAQ (reference sequence).

J is TRBJ2-7 and V is TRBV2; 7 bases agree with TRBD1. V shed 0 bases, J shed 3 bases, and the junction held 2 bases outside the gene matches. This CDR3 spans 14 amino acids. Germline CDR1 SNHLY, CDR2 FYNNEI. The CDR3 nucleotides read TGTGCCAGCAGTGAAGCGGGACAGCACTACGAGCAGTACTTC. Residues: CASSEAGQHYEQYF. The full variable domain, rest sourced from reference TRBV2 and TRBJ2-7, is EPEVTQTPSHQVTQMGQEVILRCVPISNHLYFYWYRQILGQKVEFLVSFYNNEISEKSEIFDDQFSVERPDGSNFTLKIRSTKLEDSAMYFCASSEAGQHYEQYFGPGTRLTVT.